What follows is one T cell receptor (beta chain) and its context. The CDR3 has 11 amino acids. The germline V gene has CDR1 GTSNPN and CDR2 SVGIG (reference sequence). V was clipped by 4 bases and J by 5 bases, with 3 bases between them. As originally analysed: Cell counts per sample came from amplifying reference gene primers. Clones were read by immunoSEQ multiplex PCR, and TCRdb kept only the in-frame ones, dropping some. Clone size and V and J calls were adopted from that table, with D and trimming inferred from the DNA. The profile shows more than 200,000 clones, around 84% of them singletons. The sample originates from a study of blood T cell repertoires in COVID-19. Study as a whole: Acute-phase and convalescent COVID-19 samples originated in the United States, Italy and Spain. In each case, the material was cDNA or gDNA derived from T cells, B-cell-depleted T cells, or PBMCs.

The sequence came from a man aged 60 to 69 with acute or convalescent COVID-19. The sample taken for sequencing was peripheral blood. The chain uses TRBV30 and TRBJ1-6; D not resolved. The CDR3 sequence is CAWTNNSPLHF. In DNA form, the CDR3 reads TGTGCCTGGACCAATAATTCACCCCTCCACTTT.